This T cell receptor (beta chain) was captured by sequencing in a study of T cell responses to AZD1222 COVID-19 vaccine. V was clipped by 3 bases and J by 4 bases, with 13 bases between them. The CDR3 is 14 amino acids. Germline V gene lookup returns CDR1 SGDLS and CDR2 YYNGEE. Clones were read by immunoSEQ multiplex PCR, and TCRdb kept only the in-frame ones, dropping some. The sample holds approximately 110,000 clones, 85% seen once. The sequences come from peripheral blood, collected 28 days after the second AZD1222 dose. The chain links TRBV9 to TRBJ1-2; possibly TRBD1 for D (5 bases). The sequence derives from an adult who received the AZD1222 COVID-19 vaccine. The CDR3 spells CASSAWTRSYGYTF. The CDR3 bases are TGTGCCAGCAGCGCTTGGACACGAAGCTATGGCTACACCTTC.